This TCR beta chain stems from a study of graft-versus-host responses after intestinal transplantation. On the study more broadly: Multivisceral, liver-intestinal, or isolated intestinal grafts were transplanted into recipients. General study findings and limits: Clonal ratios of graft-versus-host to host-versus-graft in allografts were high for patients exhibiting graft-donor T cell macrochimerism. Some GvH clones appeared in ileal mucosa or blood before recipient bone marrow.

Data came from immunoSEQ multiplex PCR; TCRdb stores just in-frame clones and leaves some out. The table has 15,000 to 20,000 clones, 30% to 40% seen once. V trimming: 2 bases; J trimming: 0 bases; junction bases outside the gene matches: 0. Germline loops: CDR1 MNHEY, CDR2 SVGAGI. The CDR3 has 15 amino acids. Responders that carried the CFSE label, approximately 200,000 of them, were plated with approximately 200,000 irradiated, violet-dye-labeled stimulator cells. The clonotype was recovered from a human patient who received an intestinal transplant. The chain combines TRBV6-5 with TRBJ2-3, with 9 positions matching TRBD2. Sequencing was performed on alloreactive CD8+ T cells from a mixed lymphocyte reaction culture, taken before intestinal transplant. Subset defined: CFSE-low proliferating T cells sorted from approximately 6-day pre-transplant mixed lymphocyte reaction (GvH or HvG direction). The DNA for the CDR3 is TGTGCCAGCAGTTACACTAGCGGGAGCACAGATACGCAGTATTTT. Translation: CASSYTSGSTDTQYF.